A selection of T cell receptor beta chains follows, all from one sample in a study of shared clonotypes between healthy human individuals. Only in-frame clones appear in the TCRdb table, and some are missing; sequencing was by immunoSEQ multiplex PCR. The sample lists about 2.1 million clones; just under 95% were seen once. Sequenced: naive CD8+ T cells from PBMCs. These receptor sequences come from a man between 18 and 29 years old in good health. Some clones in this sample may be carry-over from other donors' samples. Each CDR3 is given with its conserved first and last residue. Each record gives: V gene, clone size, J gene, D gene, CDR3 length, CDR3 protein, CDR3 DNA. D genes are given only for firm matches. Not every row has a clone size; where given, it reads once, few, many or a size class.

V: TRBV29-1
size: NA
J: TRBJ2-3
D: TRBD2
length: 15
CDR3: CSVQRSSGSTDTQYF
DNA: TGCAGCGTTCAACGCTCTAGCGGGAGCACAGATACGCAGTATTTT

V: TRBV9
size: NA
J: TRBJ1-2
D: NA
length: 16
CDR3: CASSSSPDDSNYGYTF
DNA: TGTGCCAGCAGCTCCAGTCCCGATGACAGTAACTATGGCTACACCTTC

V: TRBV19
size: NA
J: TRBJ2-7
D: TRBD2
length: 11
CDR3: CARLAGGSGYF
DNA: TGTGCACGGCTAGCGGGGGGGTCGGGGTACTTC

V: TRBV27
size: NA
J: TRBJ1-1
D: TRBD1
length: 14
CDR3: CASRGQGSDTEAFF
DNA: TGTGCCAGCAGGGGACAGGGGTCGGACACTGAAGCTTTCTTT

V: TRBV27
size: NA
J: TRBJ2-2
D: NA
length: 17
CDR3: CASSFQRADWGTGELFF
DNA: TGTGCCAGCAGTTTTCAGCGCGCTGACTGGGGCACCGGGGAGCTGTTTTTT

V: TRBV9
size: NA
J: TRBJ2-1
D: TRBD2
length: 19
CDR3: CASSAKTGLAGVLGDEQFF
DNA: TGTGCCAGCAGCGCAAAGACAGGACTAGCGGGAGTATTGGGGGATGAGCAGTTCTTC

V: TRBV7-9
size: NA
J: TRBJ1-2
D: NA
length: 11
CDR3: CASSSPPGYTF
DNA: TGTGCCAGCAGCTCTCCCCCTGGCTACACCTTC

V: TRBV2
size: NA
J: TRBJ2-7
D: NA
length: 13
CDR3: CAGRDGETYEQYF
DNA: TGTGCCGGTCGGGACGGGGAGACCTACGAGCAGTACTTC

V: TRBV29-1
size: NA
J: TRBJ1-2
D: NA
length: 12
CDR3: CSVAEQEGGYTF
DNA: TGCAGCGTTGCCGAGCAGGAGGGTGGCTACACCTTC

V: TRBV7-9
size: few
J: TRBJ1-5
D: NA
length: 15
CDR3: CASSPGTVSNQPQHF
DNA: TGTGCCAGCAGCCCGGGGACCGTTAGCAATCAGCCCCAGCATTTT

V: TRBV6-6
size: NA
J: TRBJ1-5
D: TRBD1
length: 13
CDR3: CASFQGGNQPQHF
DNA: TGTGCCAGTTTTCAGGGGGGCAATCAGCCCCAGCATTTT

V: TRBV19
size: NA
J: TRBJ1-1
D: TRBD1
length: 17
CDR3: CASRIGRTGPRSTEAFF
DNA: TGTGCCAGTAGGATAGGCAGGACAGGACCGAGGAGCACTGAAGCTTTCTTT

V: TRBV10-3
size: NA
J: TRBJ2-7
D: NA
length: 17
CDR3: CAIRGTGTDKSSYEQYF
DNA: TGTGCCATCAGGGGAACCGGGACGGATAAGAGCTCCTACGAGCAGTACTTC